The 28 T cell receptor beta chains listed next were all sequenced from one sample in a study of vaccination and CD4 T cells after COVID-19. Sample treatment: approximately nine-day PBMC culture with coronavirus spike peptide pools or control peptides (ViraFEST assay). These TCRs' antigens remain unknown. Oncomine TCR Beta short-read sequencing was applied to DNA from cultured CD4+ T cells. TCRdb independently ran MiXCR on the PCR reads; one entry per CDR3 protein. The sample shows about 4,400 distinct CDR3 sequences, less than 45% of them seen only once. The sample in question was CD4+ T cells from blood, cultured in vitro, obtained after SARS-CoV-2 vaccination. The receptors were gathered from a human donor who had recovered from COVID-19.

Only a few counts were recorded for this clonotype. The gene calls are TRBV20-1 and TRBJ1-5, with 7 bases matching TRBD1. Germline V lookup: CDR1 DFQATT, CDR2 SNEGSKA (reference sequence). The CDR3 is made up of 15 amino acids. The ends lost 4 bases at V and 7 bases at J; junction bases unmatched: 13. The CDR3 loop reads CSATGLRQGQQPQHF. CDR3 bases: TGCAGTGCTACGGGATTAAGACAGGGACAGCAGCCCCAGCATTTT.

This clonotype was picked up a small number of times. The chain combines TRBV20-1 with TRBJ2-1; D gene unclear. Trimming took off 6 bases at V and 2 bases at J, with 11 bases between the two ends. Germline CDR1 and CDR2: DFQATT and SNEGSKA (reference sequence). The CDR3 is made up of 13 amino acids. CDR3: CSAAQDPYNEQFF. The CDR3 nucleotides are TGCAGTGCCGCCCAGGATCCCTACAATGAGCAGTTCTTC.

This clonotype was seen a few times. This sequence joins TRBV10-1 and TRBJ2-7; D unresolved. V was clipped by 5 bases and J by 6 bases, with 14 bases between them. Germline CDR1 is WNHNN and CDR2 is SYGVQD (reference sequence). The CDR3 is made up of 13 amino acids. CDR3 in DNA: TGCGCCAGCAGTTTTGAATCTGGACGCGAGCAGTACTTC. This encodes CASSFESGREQYF.

This sequence joins TRBV5-8 and TRBJ2-7; 8 bases fit TRBD1. The ends lost 5 bases at V and 9 bases at J; junction bases unmatched: 13. Germline loops: CDR1 SGHTS, CDR2 YDEGEE. This CDR3 contains 14 residues. CDR3 DNA: TGTGCCAGCAGTCAGCGGCCAGGGGGCGGAGGGCAGTACTTC. Translating it yields CASSQRPGGGGQYF.

Comment on this clonotype: An end of the junction does not agree with germline; a read error may underlie this. The chain is built from TRBV27 and TRBJ2-2; 10 bases fit TRBD1. The germline gives CDR1 MNHEY, CDR2 SMNVEV (reference sequence). This CDR3 is built from 16 residues. As DNA, the CDR3 is TGTGTCAGCGGGCGGGGGGACAGGGGCCGGACCGGGGAGCTGTTTTTT. Translated, it gives CVSGRGDRGRTGELFF.

This clonotype was seen more than once but under ten times. The V and J genes are TRBV20-1 and TRBJ2-5; D unresolved. Trimming cost V 6 bases and J 2 bases, with 7 bases left between them. The CDR3 sequence is 11 residues long. Germline V CDR1 and CDR2: DFQATT, SNEGSKA (reference sequence). The CDR3 bases are TGCAGTGCCGAGAGACAAGAGACCCAGTACTTC. Protein: CSAERQETQYF.

V is TRBV7-9 and J is TRBJ2-5; D not resolved. This CDR3 comprises 14 residues. Between the trimmed V and J ends, which lost 5 bases and 3 bases, there was a span of 13 bases. Germline assignment: CDR1 SEHNR and CDR2 FQNEAQ (reference sequence). CDR3 sequence: CASSIAGLEETQYF. In nucleotides, the CDR3 is TGTGCCAGCAGCATCGCCGGGTTGGAAGAGACCCAGTACTTC.

This clonotype was seen just once. The V call is TRBV28, the J call TRBJ1-3; D not certain. The germline V gene has CDR1 MDHEN and CDR2 SYDVKM. This CDR3 region has 14 residues. Trimming stripped 6 bases from V and 4 bases from J, with 13 bases between. DNA for the CDR3: TGTGCCAGCAGCCCGAGCGTGTCGGGAAACACCATATATTTT. It codes for CASSPSVSGNTIYF.

The genes are TRBV5-1 and TRBJ1-1; no clear D. V was cut by 0 bases and J by 1 base, with 7 bases left in between. Per germline, CDR1 SGHRS and CDR2 YFSETQ. The CDR3 loop spans 14 amino acids. CDR3 sequence (DNA): TGCGCCAGCAGCTTGGTGGCAGCGAACACTGAAGCTTTCTTT. The encoded protein is CASSLVAANTEAFF.

V is TRBV28 and J is TRBJ1-1; perhaps TRBD1 as D (6 bases). The V and J ends lost 10 bases and 1 base respectively, with 10 bases between them. Germline CDR1 and CDR2: MDHEN and SYDVKM. The CDR3 covers 12 residues. The DNA for the CDR3 is TGTGCCACTCTGGGACAGAACACTGAAGCTTTCTTT. Translating gives CATLGQNTEAFF.

This clonotype appeared a few times. The J gene is TRBJ2-5, the V gene TRBV6-1, with 7 positions matching TRBD1. Germline V gene data show CDR1 as MNHNS and CDR2 as SASEGT. The CDR3 totals 13 residues. V shed 6 bases and J 3 bases; nucleotides not matched to a gene: 4. The CDR3 nucleotides read TGTGCCAGCAGGGGGACAGCTAAAGAGACCCAGTACTTC. Translated, it gives CASRGTAKETQYF.

J is TRBJ2-3 and V is TRBV4-1; the match to TRBD2 covers 9 bases. Trimming at V came to 0 bases and at J to 5 bases, leaving 9 bases not matched to a gene. CDR1 MGHRA and CDR2 YSYEKL come from the germline V gene. This CDR3 is built from 17 residues. The CDR3 reads CASSQEFGVAGEDTQYF. Here the CDR3 DNA reads TGCGCCAGCAGCCAAGAATTTGGAGTAGCGGGAGAAGATACGCAGTATTTT.

This clonotype showed up just a few times. The chain uses TRBV20-1 and TRBJ2-2; 7 bases align to TRBD1. The CDR3 is 15 residues long. The germline gives CDR1 DFQATT, CDR2 SNEGSKA (reference sequence). V lost 6 bases to trimming and J lost 6 bases; unmatched junction nucleotides: 13. In DNA, the CDR3 is TGCAGTGCACCGAGACAGGGCCAGGAGGCCGGGGAGCTGTTTTTT. It yields the protein CSAPRQGQEAGELFF.

The chain is built from TRBV27 and TRBJ2-2; 8 nucleotides match TRBD2. The CDR3 consists of 17 residues. J lost 4 bases, V lost 4 bases, and 11 bases had no gene match. Per germline, CDR1 MNHEY and CDR2 SMNVEV (reference sequence). CDR3 in DNA: TGTGCCAGCAGTTCCAGTTCCGGGACTAGAGCCACCGGGGAGCTGTTTTTT. Amino acids: CASSSSSGTRATGELFF.

A few counts support this clonotype. The chain joins TRBV5-1 to TRBJ1-6; 11 bases are a match to TRBD1. Trimming cost V 3 bases and J 9 bases; bases outside gene matches: 5. This CDR3 contains 15 residues. Germline V gives CDR1 SGHRS, CDR2 YFSETQ. The DNA of the CDR3 is TGCGCCAGCAGCTCCGGACAGGGGGCGGGTTCACCCCTCCACTTT. Amino acids: CASSSGQGAGSPLHF. The variable domain in full, completed from reference TRBV5-1 and TRBJ1-6, reads KAGVTQTPRYLIKTRGQQVTLSCSPISGHRSVSWYQQTPGQGLQFLFEYFSETQRNKGNFPGRFSGRQFSNSRSEMNVSTLELGDSALYLCASSSGQGAGSPLHFGNGTRLTVT.

This clonotype was detected a few times. V usage is TRBV2 and J usage is TRBJ1-1; D unresolved. From germline, CDR1 is SNHLY and CDR2 FYNNEI. The CDR3 covers 11 residues. Trimming removed 2 bases from V and 6 bases from J, with 4 bases in between. The CDR3 spells CASSETAEAFF. Here the CDR3 DNA reads TGTGCCAGCAGTGAAACGGCTGAAGCTTTCTTT.

V usage is TRBV20-1 and J usage is TRBJ2-1, with 8 bases fitting TRBD1. The CDR3 runs to 14 residues. J was trimmed by 9 bases and V by 6 bases; bases with no gene match: 13. Germline V gene sequence: CDR1 DFQATT, CDR2 SNEGSKA (reference sequence). CDR3 bases: TGCAGTGCCCCGCCCGGGACAGGTAAAGCTGAGCAGTTCTTC. This translates into CSAPPGTGKAEQFF.

This sequence joins TRBV28 and TRBJ2-7; D call uncertain. The germline V gene encodes CDR1 MDHEN and CDR2 SYDVKM. This CDR3 has 12 amino acids. Trimming removed 5 bases from V and 6 bases from J, with 11 bases in between. CDR3 sequence reads: CASSPRTGEQYF. Written as DNA, the CDR3 is TGTGCCAGCAGTCCCCGGACGGGCGAGCAGTACTTC.

The V gene is TRBV4-3, the J gene TRBJ2-5, with 9 bases fitting TRBD2. Germline CDR1 is LGHNA and CDR2 is YSLEER. CDR3 length equals 16 residues. V was pared by 0 bases and J by 5 bases, with 7 bases of the junction left unmatched. CDR3 DNA sequence: TGCGCCAGCAGCCAAGATGGCGGGGGGGCTTGGGAGACCCAGTACTTC. Encoded protein: CASSQDGGGAWETQYF.

The chain employs TRBV28 and TRBJ1-4, with no clear D. The germline V gene has CDR1 MDHEN and CDR2 SYDVKM. The CDR3 covers 13 residues. The V end lost 3 bases, the J end lost 13 bases, and 15 bases lay between the germline ends. DNA for the CDR3: TGTGCCAGCAGTTTCCCTTCGAGGCTGGGACTGTTTTTT. Its protein is CASSFPSRLGLFF.

This sequence joins TRBV7-6 and TRBJ1-1; 7 bases agree with TRBD1. V dropped 5 bases and J dropped 4; count of bases not matched to a gene: 7. The length of the CDR3 is 14 residues. Germline V gives CDR1 SGHVS, CDR2 FNYEAQ. CDR3 loop: CASSPDRVTTEAFF. The DNA for the CDR3 is TGTGCCAGCAGCCCCGACAGGGTCACCACTGAAGCTTTCTTT.

The chain is built from TRBV6-5 and TRBJ1-1; D possibly corresponds to TRBD1 (5 bases). Trimming stripped 2 bases from V and 5 bases from J, with 15 bases between. The CDR3 has 15 residues. The V gene's germline CDR1 is MNHEY and CDR2 SVGAGI. The CDR3, as DNA: TGTGCCAGCAGTTACGATGGGCAGGGTCGAACTGAAGCTTTCTTT. Protein: CASSYDGQGRTEAFF.

This clonotype showed up just a few times. The chain links TRBV6-5 to TRBJ1-2; the D gene is possibly TRBD1 (5 bases). The germline CDR1 and CDR2 sequences are MNHEY and SVGAGI. The V end lost 2 bases, the J end lost 0 bases, and 13 bases lay between the germline ends. The CDR3 consists of 16 residues. The CDR3 sequence: CASSYGPGIANYGYTF. CDR3 DNA sequence: TGTGCCAGCAGTTACGGTCCAGGGATAGCTAACTATGGCTACACCTTC.

The V call is TRBV7-9, the J call TRBJ2-1; a weak D match, TRBD1 (6 bases). V was trimmed by 5 bases and J by 7 bases, leaving 18 bases between them. This CDR3 contains 15 residues. Germline loops: CDR1 SEHNR, CDR2 FQNEAQ (reference sequence). CDR3 amino acids: CASSPTWAGDNEQFF. The CDR3 DNA reads TGTGCCAGCAGCCCCACCTGGGCAGGGGATAATGAGCAGTTCTTC. Looking up the rest from reference TRBV7-9 and TRBJ2-1 gives the full variable domain: DTGVSQNPRHKITKRGQNVTFRCDPISEHNRLYWYRQTLGQGPEFLTYFQNEAQLEKSRLLSDRFSAERPKGSFSTLEIQRTEQGDSAMYLCASSPTWAGDNEQFFGPGTRLTVL.

The gene calls are TRBV10-3 and TRBJ2-7, with 12 positions matching TRBD2. Germline lookup yields CDR1 ENHRY and CDR2 SYGVKD. V lost 6 bases and J lost 5; bases outside the gene matches: 8. This CDR3 contains 15 residues. CDR3 amino acids: CAISRLAGGPNEQYF. The CDR3 DNA follows: TGTGCCATCAGCCGCCTAGCGGGAGGGCCCAACGAGCAGTACTTC.

This clonotype was seen more than once but under ten times. The rearrangement uses TRBV28 and TRBJ2-7; 8 bases are a match to TRBD1. The CDR3 length is 14 residues. With V trimmed by 2 bases and J by 3 bases, 3 bases remained unmatched. The germline V gene has CDR1 MDHEN and CDR2 SYDVKM. In nucleotides, the CDR3 is TGTGCCAGCAGTTTACAGGGGGCTTACTACGAGCAGTACTTC. This codes for CASSLQGAYYEQYF.

This clonotype was seen a handful of times. This chain joins TRBV6-1 and TRBJ1-1; possible D gene TRBD1, 5 bases. This CDR3 is 14 amino acids long. From germline, CDR1 is MNHNS and CDR2 SASEGT. Trimming shortened V by 4 bases and J by 4 bases, and 13 bases separated the two germline ends. This CDR3 is CASSGDSGRTEAFF. The CDR3 bases are TGTGCCAGCAGTGGGGACTCAGGGCGCACTGAAGCTTTCTTT.

The J gene is TRBJ2-2, the V gene TRBV30; 7 bases align to TRBD1. J lost 7 bases, V lost 1 base, and 0 bases had no gene match. The CDR3 has 12 residues. Germline V gives CDR1 GTSNPN, CDR2 SVGIG (reference sequence). The CDR3 DNA follows: TGTGCCTGGAGTGGACAGGGCGGGGAGCTGTTTTTT. Translation gives CAWSGQGGELFF.